This TCR beta chain was sequenced in a study of shared clonotypes between healthy human individuals. As for this clone: Its antigen is unidentified.

Donors comprised healthy HIV-negative adults lacking recent acute infections or vaccinations. Study-wide findings and caveats: Non-shared clonotypes had lower generation probabilities than those shared by all four donors. Memory subsets generally showed lower estimated richness than naive subsets.

Produced via immunoSEQ multiplex PCR; TCRdb's table is partial and in-frame only. The data show roughly 1 million clones, roughly 70% seen once. Source material: memory CD4+ T cells sorted from blood. Stated subset: CD45RA-negative fraction. This receptor was obtained from a man between 18 and 35 years old in good health.

The CDR3 is CASGNEQYF. CDR3 bases: TGTGCCTCCGGCAACGAGCAGTACTTC. The chain has TRBV7-9 and TRBJ2-7, with unresolved D. CDR1 is SEHNR, CDR2 FQNEAQ, per germline (reference sequence). V lost 11 bases and J 5 bases, leaving 7 bases between the germline ends. The CDR3 has 9 amino acids.